This T cell receptor (beta chain) appears in the sequencing data of a study of CD8 T cells in ankylosing spondylitis. V dropped 0 bases and J dropped 1; count of bases not matched to a gene: 5. CDR1 and CDR2 (germline): DFQATT, SNEGSKA (reference sequence). This CDR3 region has 15 residues. Whole-study findings and limits: Reportedly, matched ankylosing spondylitis synovial fluid was significantly enriched for disease-linked clones. For ankylosing spondylitis blood, a TCR beta motif of seven to nine highly homologous variants appeared characteristic.

Of note for this clonotype: Antigen specificity is unknown.

Construction of TCR beta libraries was performed using quantitative 5'-RACE with molecular barcodes. Each CDR3 protein gets one entry after TCRdb re-called the 5' RACE reads with MiXCR. The sample consists of 250,000 or so distinct CDR3 sequences, more than 15% of them appearing once. This clonotype originated in a male donor with ankylosing spondylitis or in good health (not recorded which). The rearrangement links TRBV20-1 to TRBJ2-7; TRBD2 matches 8 bases. The sample consisted of blood, either unsorted or a sorted T cell fraction (not recorded which). The CDR3 spells CSARDGAGESYEQYF. The CDR3 DNA reads as TGCAGTGCTAGAGACGGAGCGGGGGAGTCCTACGAGCAGTACTTC.